The clone carrying this T cell receptor beta chain showed up just once. The antigen remains unidentified. V shed 0 bases and J shed 0 bases, with 8 bases lying between them. Germline assignment: CDR1 SGHTA and CDR2 FQGNSA. CDR3 length: 16 residues. Assay: immunoSEQ multiplex PCR; the TCRdb copy retains only in-frame clones and omits some. This table has 25,000 to 30,000 clones, around 76% appearing once. The sample originates from a study of neoadjuvant nivolumab and ipilimumab in lung cancer. Study-level points and caveats: TCR richness and clonality were higher in tumors than adjacent uninvolved lung. Resected-tumor TCR richness correlated positively with pretherapy blood richness.

This specimen was tumor tissue, taken after neoadjuvant nivolumab, alone or with ipilimumab, at or shortly before surgery. The sequence was collected from an adult with non-small cell lung cancer. The chain joins TRBV7-2 to TRBJ2-2; D tentatively fits TRBD1 or TRBD2 (6 bases each). The CDR3 bases are TGTGCCAGCAGCTTAGCCGGGGGCTCGAACACCGGGGAGCTGTTTTTT. This encodes CASSLAGGSNTGELFF.